Below, 14 T cell receptor beta chains from the same sample are listed, as sequenced in a study of T-cell memory formation after mild COVID-19. Each CDR3 protein is one row after TCRdb ran MiXCR on the 5' RACE reads. The table lists around 27,000 distinct CDR3 sequences, roughly 7.4% of them singletons, with less than 15% in the top ten. Sequencing was carried out using PBMCs or a T cell subset sorted from them (not recorded which). These receptors all stem from an adult woman who had mild COVID-19 (a few samples of this study predate the infection). Cell type and time point are not known.

This clonotype was counted many times. The chain uses TRBV6-2 or TRBV6-3 and TRBJ1-6, with 10 bases aligning to TRBD1. In germline, CDR1 is MNHEY, CDR2 SVGEGT. This CDR3 contains 16 residues. The V and J ends lost 5 bases and 6 bases, in that order; junction bases with no gene match: 7. The CDR3 nucleotides are TGTGCCAGCAGTCCGCGGGACAGGGGTGTTAATTCACCCCTCCACTTT. Residues: CASSPRDRGVNSPLHF.

This clonotype occurred many times. This chain connects TRBV5-1 to TRBJ2-1; the D gene is possibly TRBD2 (5 bases). There are 12 residues in the CDR3. Germline loops: CDR1 SGHRS, CDR2 YFSETQ. V lost 3 bases, J lost 7 bases, and 8 bases lay in between. The chain's CDR3 is CASSSRVNEQFF. The CDR3 bases are TGCGCCAGCAGCTCGAGGGTGAATGAGCAGTTCTTC.

In this sample, this clonotype turned up many times. Germline is not matched at one junction end, which may reflect a read error. This chain joins TRBV4-1 and TRBJ2-5; D is uncertain. The CDR3 covers 12 residues. Looked up from germline, CDR1 is MGHRA and CDR2 is YSYEKL. CDR3 DNA: TGCGCCAGCAGCCAAGATCAAGGGACCCAGTACTTC. Protein product: CASSQDQGTQYF.

This clonotype showed up many times. V is TRBV5-4 and J is TRBJ2-1, with 10 bases matching TRBD1. The CDR3 runs 15 residues. The germline V gene encodes CDR1 SGHNT and CDR2 YYREEE (reference sequence). Trimming removed 2 bases from V and 7 bases from J; junction bases left unmatched: 6. CDR3 protein: CASSFRQGAGNEQFF. In DNA form, the CDR3 reads TGTGCCAGCAGCTTTAGACAGGGGGCAGGTAATGAGCAGTTCTTC.

This clonotype showed up many times. The chain employs TRBV21-1 and TRBJ1-2; the table gives TRBD1 as D, unverified against the DNA. TRBV21-1 represents a pseudogene. The CDR3 totals 16 residues. The CDR3 reads CASSKNRVGGHYGYTF. As DNA, the CDR3 is TGTGCCAGCAGCAAAAACAGGGTAGGAGGTCACTATGGCTACACCTTC.

There are many counts of this clonotype. The genes are TRBV10-3 and TRBJ1-2; the D gene is possibly TRBD1 (5 bases). This CDR3 is built from 13 residues. Per the germline V gene, CDR1 is ENHRY and CDR2 is SYGVKD. The V and J ends lost 4 bases and 4 bases respectively, with 10 bases between them. In nucleotides, the CDR3 is TGTGCCATCAGTGGGGAGGGACGCTATGGCTACACCTTC. Amino acids: CAISGEGRYGYTF.

This clonotype occurred many times. The V call is TRBV18, the J call TRBJ1-6, with 10 bases identical to TRBD1. Germline assignment: CDR1 KGHSH and CDR2 LQKENI. This CDR3 has 17 amino acids. V gave up 1 base and J gave up 5 bases; unmatched junction bases: 5. DNA for the CDR3: TGTGCCAGCTCACCACTCGGACAGGGGGTCGATAATTCACCCCTCCACTTT. Translating it yields CASSPLGQGVDNSPLHF.

This clonotype was counted ten times or more. V gene TRBV20-1 combines with J gene TRBJ2-5; 7 bases match TRBD2. Per germline, CDR1 DFQATT and CDR2 SNEGSKA (reference sequence). V was pared by 4 bases and J by 6 bases, with 11 bases of the junction left unmatched. This CDR3 is 14 amino acids long. In nucleotides, the CDR3 is TGCAGTGCTACCGATCTAGCGGTCATGAAGACCCAGTACTTC. This codes for CSATDLAVMKTQYF.

This clonotype appeared many times. The chain carries TRBV20-1 and TRBJ1-2; TRBD1 matches at 11 bases. There are 17 residues in the CDR3. The germline gives CDR1 DFQATT, CDR2 SNEGSKA (reference sequence). Unmatched junction bases numbered 10, after V lost 2 bases and J lost 2 bases. CDR3 sequence: CSARRTGGSADNYGYTF. CDR3 bases: TGCAGTGCTAGACGGACAGGGGGCTCTGCTGACAACTATGGCTACACCTTC.

The table lists this clonotype with many counts. V and J are TRBV10-3 and TRBJ1-1; D ambiguous. This CDR3 spans 15 amino acids. The germline V and J ends were trimmed by 0 bases and 2 bases, with 10 bases remaining between them. Per the germline V gene, CDR1 is ENHRY and CDR2 is SYGVKD. The CDR3 DNA is TGTGCCATCAGTGAGTCCCAAGACCTTAACACTGAAGCTTTCTTT. Amino acids: CAISESQDLNTEAFF.

This clonotype was detected ten times or more. Here the CDR3 reads CASRSGNGLNTEAFF. CDR3 DNA: TGCGCCAGCAGGTCCGGGAACGGATTGAACACTGAAGCTTTCTTT. The chain links TRBV5-1 to TRBJ1-1; D ambiguous. This CDR3 has 15 amino acids. CDR1 is SGHRS, CDR2 YFSETQ, per germline. The germline V and J ends were trimmed by 5 bases and 0 bases, with 14 bases remaining between them.

This clonotype was seen at least ten times. This chain connects TRBV15 to TRBJ2-3; no clear D. Trimming stripped 5 bases from V and 4 bases from J, with 13 bases between. The CDR3 totals 14 residues. Germline CDR1 LNHNV, CDR2 YYDKDF (reference sequence). CDR3 coding DNA: TGTGCCACCAGCGGCCCTCGGAGCTCAGATACGCAGTATTTT. Translation: CATSGPRSSDTQYF.

Many counts were recorded for this clonotype. V usage is TRBV7-2 and J usage is TRBJ2-1; TRBD2 matches 13 bases. The CDR3 length is 17 residues. V trimming: 1 base; J trimming: 7 bases; junction bases outside the gene matches: 7. CDR1 SGHTA and CDR2 FQGNSA come from the germline V gene. The CDR3 DNA is TGTGCCAGCAGCTTAGTCCCACTAGCGGGAGGGCCGAATGAGCAGTTCTTC. Translating it yields CASSLVPLAGGPNEQFF.

Relative to its sample, this clonotype is medium-sized (0.01 to 0.1%). The CDR3 protein is CASSFDLGTGGEQYF. The CDR3 nucleotides read TGCGCCAGCAGCTTTGATTTAGGGACCGGGGGAGAGCAGTACTTC. The V call is TRBV5-1, the J call TRBJ2-7; TRBD2 might be the D (6 bases). The CDR3 covers 15 residues. The V and J ends lost 2 bases and 7 bases respectively, with 19 bases between them. The germline CDR1 and CDR2 sequences are SGHRS and YFSETQ.